This is a list of T cell receptor beta chains from one sample in a study of T cell responses to AZD1222 COVID-19 vaccine. This table comes from immunoSEQ multiplex PCR, and its TCRdb copy is limited to in-frame clones, with some not included. The sample includes 130,000 to 150,000 clones, around 88% of them seen just once. This sample comprised peripheral blood, obtained on day 0 of AZD1222 vaccination. The receptor set was obtained from an adult in good health. Each CDR3 is given with its conserved first and last residue. The D gene is left open where the match is weak. Size tells how often a clone was seen (once, few, many) or the class of an expanded clone, and some rows leave it out.

CDR3aa	CDR3nt	abundance	d_gene	v_gene	j_gene
CASSFRESGAFF	TGTGCCAGCAGCTTCAGGGAATCGGGAGCTTTCTTT	-	-	TRBV5-6	TRBJ1-1
CASSFGGRGRVNTEAFF	TGTGCCAGCAGCTTCGGTGGCAGGGGGCGGGTGAACACTGAAGCTTTCTTT	-	TRBD1	TRBV5-6	TRBJ1-1
CASSGQQLSATNEKLFF	TGTGCCAGCAGTGGACAGCAACTATCTGCGACTAATGAAAAACTGTTTTTT	once	-	TRBV28	TRBJ1-4
CASSVQRAGGYTF	TGTGCCAGCAGTGTACAAAGGGCAGGGGGCTACACCTTC	once	-	TRBV25-1	TRBJ1-2
CASSLDWGGPGEQFF	TGCGCCAGCAGCTTGGATTGGGGGGGCCCGGGTGAGCAGTTCTTC	-	-	TRBV5-1	TRBJ2-1
CASSQDLLAGVTDTQYF	TGCGCCAGCAGCCAAGATTTGCTAGCGGGGGTAACAGATACGCAGTATTTT	-	TRBD2	TRBV4-1	TRBJ2-3
CASSYSLGNQPQHF	TGTGCCAGCAGTTACTCGTTGGGGAATCAGCCCCAGCATTTT	-	-	TRBV6-5	TRBJ1-5
CASSPGQGDEKLFF	TGTGCCAGCAGTCCGGGACAGGGGGACGAAAAACTGTTTTTT	few	TRBD1	TRBV28	TRBJ1-4
CASSSGQGNTEAFF	TGTGCCAGCAGCTCGGGACAGGGGAACACTGAAGCTTTCTTT	-	TRBD1	TRBV5-4	TRBJ1-1
CASSSRVKVAEAFF	TGTGCCAGCAGCTCCAGGGTCAAGGTGGCTGAAGCTTTCTTT	-	-	TRBV7-2	TRBJ1-1
CASSLEVGSYEQYF	TGTGCCAGCAGCTTAGAGGTTGGTTCCTACGAGCAGTACTTC	-	-	TRBV7-2	TRBJ2-7
CASNLGRETSTDTQYF	TGTGCCAGTAATCTGGGCAGGGAGACTAGCACAGATACGCAGTATTTT	-	-	TRBV19	TRBJ2-3
CASSLVPNEGAPSTEAFF	TGCGCCAGCAGCTTGGTCCCCAATGAGGGGGCACCTTCGACTGAAGCTTTCTTT	-	TRBD1	TRBV5-1	TRBJ1-1
CASSLRSGETEAFF	TGTGCCAGCAGTTTGAGGTCAGGGGAAACTGAAGCTTTCTTT	-	-	TRBV27	TRBJ1-1
CASSGVGALGYTF	TGTGCCAGCAGCGGAGTAGGGGCTCTAGGCTACACCTTC	-	-	TRBV9	TRBJ1-2
CASSFGKGANTGELFF	TGTGCCAGCAGCTTCGGAAAGGGCGCGAACACCGGGGAGCTGTTTTTT	-	-	TRBV7-3	TRBJ2-2
CASSLGASRGSSTDTQYF	TGTGCCAGTAGTCTAGGGGCAAGCAGGGGTTCTAGCACAGATACGCAGTATTTT	-	-	TRBV19	TRBJ2-3
CASSLGLDTQYF	TGTGCCAGCAGCCTCGGGTTAGATACGCAGTATTTT	few	-	TRBV7-9	TRBJ2-3
CATRPEGGYGYTF	TGTGCCACCAGGCCCGAGGGGGGGTATGGCTACACCTTC	-	-	TRBV24-1	TRBJ1-2
CASSLVGRGQPQHF	TGTGCCAGCAGTCTAGTCGGGCGCGGTCAGCCCCAGCATTTT	-	-	TRBV6-2/TRBV6-3	TRBJ1-5
CASSVGQDYGYTF	TGTGCCAGCAGCGTGGGACAGGACTATGGCTACACCTTC	-	TRBD1	TRBV7-2	TRBJ1-2
CSVDSWGAPGSAYNEQFF	TGCAGCGTTGATAGCTGGGGCGCTCCAGGGAGCGCCTACAATGAGCAGTTCTTC	-	-	TRBV29-1	TRBJ2-1
CASSYVGIGAFF	TGTGCCAGCAGTTACGTAGGTATCGGGGCTTTCTTT	-	-	TRBV6-2/TRBV6-3	TRBJ1-1
CASSSRGEDTEAFF	TGCGCCAGCAGCTCCAGGGGCGAGGACACTGAAGCTTTCTTT	-	-	TRBV5-1	TRBJ1-1
CASSLEDGVGDYGYTF	TGTGCCAGCAGCTTAGAGGACGGCGTAGGGGACTATGGCTACACCTTC	-	-	TRBV7-9	TRBJ1-2
CASSKIPTGTYEQYF	TGTGCCAGCAGCAAAATTCCTACAGGGACCTACGAGCAGTACTTC	-	-	TRBV21-1	TRBJ2-7
CASSRSMAGADDTQYF	TGTGCCAGCTCACGGAGTATGGCAGGGGCTGACGATACGCAGTATTTT	-	-	TRBV18	TRBJ2-3
CASTPGVEKLFF	TGTGCCAGCACCCCAGGTGTTGAAAAACTGTTTTTT	-	-	TRBV12-3/TRBV12-4	TRBJ1-4
CASSAGTGDFNYGYTF	TGTGCCAGCAGCGCCGGGACAGGGGATTTTAACTATGGCTACACCTTC	medium-sized	TRBD1	TRBV13	TRBJ1-2
CASSQNGEQETQYF	TGTGCCAGCAGCCAAAATGGAGAGCAAGAGACCCAGTACTTC	once	-	TRBV3-1/TRBV3-2	TRBJ2-5
CASSQAGDSLGPQHF	TGTGCCAGCAGCCAAGCGGGCGACAGCCTGGGGCCCCAGCATTTT	-	-	TRBV3-1/TRBV3-2	TRBJ1-5
CASSYRGGGPEAFF	TGTGCCAGCAGTTACAGGGGAGGGGGTCCTGAAGCTTTCTTT	-	-	TRBV6-5	TRBJ1-1
CASTLEGRMNYGYTF	TGTGCCTCTACCCTAGAGGGTCGGATGAACTATGGCTACACCTTC	-	-	TRBV28	TRBJ1-2
CASSVGRGCQETQYF	TGCGCCAGCAGTGTAGGTAGGGGCTGCCAAGAGACCCAGTACTTC	-	-	TRBV10-1	TRBJ2-5
CASSQDPRAAYEQYF	TGTGCCAGCAGCCAAGATCCCAGGGCAGCATACGAGCAGTACTTC	-	-	TRBV3-1/TRBV3-2	TRBJ2-7
CASTRTSGGLLYNEQFF	TGTGCCAGCACCAGGACTAGCGGGGGCCTCCTTTACAATGAGCAGTTCTTC	-	TRBD2	TRBV2	TRBJ2-1
CASSFGTGPYEQYF	TGTGCCAGCAGCTTTGGTACAGGCCCCTACGAGCAGTACTTC	-	-	TRBV7-9	TRBJ2-7
CASSFCVLATETQYF	TGTGCCAGCAGCTTTTGTGTCCTAGCCACAGAGACCCAGTACTTC	-	-	TRBV12-1	TRBJ2-5
CASSLTPTGTDYGYTF	TGTGCCAGCAGCTTAACACCTACAGGGACCGACTATGGCTACACCTTC	-	-	TRBV7-9	TRBJ1-2
CAWSPVGRQWMNTEAFF	TGTGCCTGGAGCCCCGTGGGGCGGCAGTGGATGAACACTGAAGCTTTCTTT	-	-	TRBV30	TRBJ1-1
CASSPQTGSSSYEQYF	TGTGCCAGCAGCCCCCAGACAGGATCTAGCTCCTACGAGCAGTACTTC	-	-	TRBV4-2	TRBJ2-7
CASGQSNQPQHF	TGTGCCAGCGGACAGTCCAATCAGCCCCAGCATTTT	once	-	TRBV2	TRBJ1-5
CASSQGAQRDNYGYTF	TGCGCCAGCAGCCAAGGGGCACAACGTGATAACTATGGCTACACCTTC	-	-	TRBV4-3	TRBJ1-2
CASRRTGLSNQPQHF	TGTGCCAGCAGGCGCACAGGACTTAGCAATCAGCCCCAGCATTTT	-	-	TRBV6-5	TRBJ1-5
CASSQVNTGELFF	TGTGCCAGCAGCCAAGTCAACACCGGGGAGCTGTTTTTT	-	-	TRBV3-1/TRBV3-2	TRBJ2-2
CASSSSGTGRYEQYF	TGTGCCAGCAGCTCATCCGGGACAGGACGCTACGAGCAGTACTTC	-	TRBD1	TRBV7-3	TRBJ2-7
CASSRGLAGQETQYF	TGTGCCAGCAGTAGGGGACTAGCGGGTCAAGAGACCCAGTACTTC	-	TRBD2	TRBV5-6	TRBJ2-5
CASRLDRTLGYTF	TGCGCCAGCCGATTGGACAGGACGTTGGGCTACACCTTC	-	TRBD1	TRBV5-1	TRBJ1-2
CASSWGGTQYF	TGCGCCAGCAGCTGGGGGGGGACCCAGTACTTC	-	TRBD2	TRBV5-1	TRBJ2-5
CASSPPPPTEAFF	TGTGCCAGCTCACCACCCCCACCCACTGAAGCTTTCTTT	-	-	TRBV18	TRBJ1-1
CASSLLLAGSYNEQFF	TGTGCCAGCAGTTTATTGCTAGCGGGATCCTACAATGAGCAGTTCTTC	few	TRBD2	TRBV28	TRBJ2-1
CASSPQAHGYTF	TGTGCCAGCTCACCACAGGCCCATGGCTACACCTTC	-	-	TRBV18	TRBJ1-2
CASSLGGQINQPQHF	TGTGCCAGCAGCTTAGGGGGACAGATCAATCAGCCCCAGCATTTT	-	TRBD1	TRBV7-2	TRBJ1-5
CASSLRSAGGNNSPLHF	TGTGCTAGCAGTTTAAGATCGGCAGGGGGAAATAATTCACCCCTCCACTTT	-	TRBD1	TRBV27	TRBJ1-6
CASSFGTGSSEGYTF	TGTGCCAGCAGCTTTGGGACAGGATCATCGGAAGGCTACACCTTC	few	TRBD1	TRBV5-8	TRBJ1-2
CASSPNLGEETQYF	TGTGCCAGCTCACCAAACCTAGGGGAAGAGACCCAGTACTTC	-	-	TRBV18	TRBJ2-5
CARRLAGVKGDTQYF	TGTGCCAGAAGACTAGCGGGGGTGAAAGGAGATACGCAGTATTTT	-	TRBD2	TRBV2	TRBJ2-3
CASSQETGNEQYF	TGTGCCAGCAGCCAAGAGACAGGGAACGAGCAGTACTTC	-	TRBD1	TRBV4-2	TRBJ2-7
CASSTGRTATRAGNEQFF	TGTGCCAGCAGTACCGGTAGGACAGCCACCCGGGCCGGCAATGAGCAGTTCTTC	-	-	TRBV6-2/TRBV6-3	TRBJ2-1